These 23 T cell receptor beta chains share one sample of origin, sequenced in a study of spatial heterogeneity in lung cancer. Indicated time point: sample taken at primary tumor resection. No cell sorting; template was whole RNA from tumor, lung tissue or PBMC. From the 5' RACE reads, TCRdb called clonotypes with MiXCR, one entry per CDR3 protein. The data hold tens of thousands of distinct CDR3 sequences, with roughly 10% observed a single time. The sequenced sample was PBMCs, obtained at surgery. The receptor source for this set is a male donor with early-stage non-small cell lung cancer.

This clonotype was seen at least ten times. The rearrangement uses TRBV29-1 and TRBJ2-7; D remains ambiguous. CDR3 length: 12 residues. The germline V and J ends were trimmed by 7 bases and 2 bases, with 12 bases remaining between them. Germline assignment: CDR1 SQVTM and CDR2 ANQGSEA. CDR3 bases: TGCAGCGCGTCGGACGGAACCTACGAGCAGTACTTC. It translates to CSASDGTYEQYF.

This clonotype was counted many times. The genes are TRBV5-1 and TRBJ2-3; 7 positions match TRBD2. Trimming cost V 7 bases and J 0 bases; bases outside gene matches: 8. The CDR3 totals 15 residues. Germline V CDR1 and CDR2: SGHRS, YFSETQ. This CDR3 reads CASSTTSSSTDTQYF. CDR3 DNA sequence: TGCGCCAGCTCAACGACTAGCTCTAGCACAGATACGCAGTATTTT.

The chain joins TRBV6-2 or TRBV6-3 to TRBJ2-3; 15 bases map to TRBD2. This CDR3 has 16 residues. V was clipped by 4 bases and J by 4 bases; unmatched bases: 3. In germline, CDR1 is MNHEY, CDR2 SVGEGT. The CDR3 DNA is TGTGCCAGCAGTTCCGGACTAGCGGGGGGGCCAGATACGCAGTATTTT. As protein: CASSSGLAGGPDTQYF.

In its sample, this clonotype was seen a few times. The J gene is TRBJ1-3, the V gene TRBV20-1; D gene ambiguous. Trimming removed 0 bases from V and 0 bases from J, with 9 bases in between. Germline V gene sequence: CDR1 DFQATT, CDR2 SNEGSKA (reference sequence). The CDR3 loop spans 15 amino acids. The CDR3 region has the DNA TGCAGTGCTAGAGATATCGGACTCTCTGGAAACACCATATATTTT. It is translated as CSARDIGLSGNTIYF.

This clonotype has only a few counts. V is TRBV11-2 and J is TRBJ2-2; D may be TRBD2 (6 bases). The CDR3 sequence is 14 residues long. The V gene lost 5 bases and the J gene lost 5 bases, with 12 bases spanning the gap. Germline V gene data show CDR1 as SGHAT and CDR2 as FQNNGV. CDR3 region: CASSPEGRTGELFF. The DNA of the CDR3 is TGTGCCAGCAGCCCGGAGGGGCGGACCGGGGAGCTGTTTTTT.

This clonotype was seen at least ten times. V usage is TRBV2 and J usage is TRBJ1-2, with no clear D. The CDR3 runs to 13 residues. The germline V gene encodes CDR1 SNHLY and CDR2 FYNNEI. Trimming pared 8 bases from V and 0 bases from J, leaving 10 bases between. CDR3 in DNA: TGTGCCAGCGGGGTGGGCCCTAACTATGGCTACACCTTC. It yields the protein CASGVGPNYGYTF.

The chain uses TRBV11-2 and TRBJ2-1, with 7 bases matching TRBD2. The CDR3 is made up of 16 amino acids. Germline CDR1 and CDR2: SGHAT and FQNNGV. V dropped 5 bases and J dropped 3; count of bases not matched to a gene: 10. CDR3 region: CASSEVGSGNYNEQFF. In DNA, the CDR3 is TGTGCCAGCAGCGAAGTAGGCAGCGGGAACTACAATGAGCAGTTCTTC.

Details on this clonotype: Relative to the germline gene, one junction end is altered; a read error may explain this. CDR3 amino acids: CARSPPGLAGAYEQYF. Here the CDR3 DNA reads TGTGCCCGCAGCCCTCCGGGACTAGCGGGTGCCTACGAGCAGTACTTC. The chain combines TRBV9 with TRBJ2-7; 12 nucleotides line up with TRBD2. CDR1 is SGDLS and CDR2 is YYNGEE in the germline V gene. CDR3 length: 16 residues.

This clonotype was observed at least ten times. The chain recombines TRBV6-6 with TRBJ1-6; D is unclear. Trimming removed 0 bases at V and 5 bases at J, with 8 bases between. The CDR3 sequence is 15 residues long. Germline assignment: CDR1 MNHNY and CDR2 SVGAGI (reference sequence). The CDR3 DNA is TGTGCCAGCAGTTACTCGATACTGAATAATTCACCCCTCCACTTT. It is translated as CASSYSILNNSPLHF.

This clonotype was seen only a few times. The rearrangement uses TRBV19 and TRBJ1-5; D is unclear. Trimming left V 4 bases short and J 0 bases short, with 10 bases between. Germline V CDR1 and CDR2: LNHDA, SQIVND (reference sequence). The CDR3 length is 15 residues. The CDR3 reads CASSNSLYSNQPQHF. The CDR3 region has the DNA TGTGCCAGTAGTAACTCACTTTATAGCAATCAGCCCCAGCATTTT. Drawing the rest from reference TRBV19 and TRBJ1-5, the complete variable domain is DGGITQSPKYLFRKEGQNVTLSCEQNLNHDAMYWYRQDPGQGLRLIYYSQIVNDFQKGDIAEGYSVSREKKESFPLTVTSAQKNPTAFYLCASSNSLYSNQPQHFGDGTRLSIL.

The chain recombines TRBV20-1 with TRBJ1-1, with 7 bases aligning to TRBD1. This CDR3 region has 15 residues. Germline V gene data show CDR1 as DFQATT and CDR2 as SNEGSKA (reference sequence). Trimming at V came to 1 base and at J to 1 base, leaving 6 bases not matched to a gene. CDR3 amino acids: CSARGQGGTNTEAFF. The CDR3 DNA sequence: TGCAGTGCTAGAGGACAGGGAGGAACGAACACTGAAGCTTTCTTT.

This clonotype has at least ten counts. The chain joins TRBV24-1 to TRBJ2-7; D gene uncertain. Trimming pared 11 bases from V and 2 bases from J, leaving 3 bases between. This CDR3 has 9 residues. Germline values: CDR1 KGHDR, CDR2 SFDVKD. CDR3 protein: CASPYEQYF. The CDR3 DNA is TGTGCCAGTCCCTACGAGCAGTACTTC.

There are many counts of this clonotype. The genes are TRBV5-6 and TRBJ2-5, with TRBD1 matching over 8 bases. The CDR3 sequence is 15 residues long. V shed 1 base, J shed 2 bases, and the junction held 4 bases outside the gene matches. CDR1 is SGHDT, CDR2 YYEEEE, per germline. CDR3 nucleotide sequence: TGTGCCAGCAGCTTGACAGGGGGTTCACAAGAGACCCAGTACTTC. It translates to CASSLTGGSQETQYF.

In this sample, this clonotype turned up a few times. The chain uses TRBV20-1 and TRBJ2-2; a possible D gene is TRBD1 (6 bases). Germline values: CDR1 DFQATT, CDR2 SNEGSKA (reference sequence). The CDR3 has 15 residues. The germline V and J ends were trimmed by 0 bases and 6 bases, with 14 bases remaining between them. The CDR3 nucleotides are TGCAGTGCTAGAGATTTTAGGACAGTTCCCGGGGAGCTGTTTTTT. It codes for CSARDFRTVPGELFF.

In its sample, this clonotype was seen many times. The chain carries TRBV21-1 and TRBJ2-7; the D call of TRBD2 is as the table states it, not checked on the DNA. TRBV21-1 is deemed a pseudogene. The length of the CDR3 is 19 residues. The CDR3 region is CASSKRGRGLAGGDYEQYF. The CDR3 coding sequence is TGTGCCAGCAGCAAACGAGGCAGGGGACTAGCGGGAGGAGACTACGAGCAGTACTTC.

The rearrangement uses TRBV12-3 or TRBV12-4 and TRBJ2-1, with D possibly matching TRBD2 (5 bases). The CDR3 totals 14 residues. V was trimmed by 2 bases and J by 5 bases, leaving 10 bases between them. This chain's CDR3 is CASSLWTGHNEQFF. CDR3 nucleotide sequence: TGTGCCAGCAGTTTATGGACTGGGCACAATGAGCAGTTCTTC.

This clonotype was observed a handful of times. CDR3 sequence (DNA): TGCGCCAGCAGTGAACCGGGCCTAGCCAAAAACATTCAGTACTTC. It yields the protein CASSEPGLAKNIQYF. V and J are TRBV10-2 and TRBJ2-4; D unclear. The CDR3 has 15 amino acids. The germline V gene encodes CDR1 WSHSY and CDR2 SAAADI. With 3 bases removed from V and 0 bases from J, the gap between germline ends came to 9 bases.

The rearrangement joins TRBV6-2 or TRBV6-3 to TRBJ1-5; unclear D gene. The germline V gene has CDR1 MNHEY and CDR2 SVGEGT. This CDR3 has 16 amino acids. V was shortened by 0 bases and J by 0 bases, with 9 bases between the two germline ends. The CDR3 protein is CASSYSGRDSNQPQHF. The CDR3 DNA reads TGTGCCAGCAGTTACTCCGGTAGGGATAGCAATCAGCCCCAGCATTTT.

At least ten counts were recorded for this clonotype. V usage is TRBV3-1 and J usage is TRBJ1-6, with D unresolved. CDR1 is LGHDT and CDR2 is YNNKEL in the germline V gene (reference sequence). The germline V and J ends were trimmed by 4 bases and 9 bases, with 13 bases remaining between them. The CDR3 totals 14 residues. The DNA of the CDR3 is TGTGCCAGCAGCCGAAGCCCAGGTCCTTCACCCCTCCACTTT. This translates into CASSRSPGPSPLHF.

The chain uses TRBV19 and TRBJ2-7; TRBD2 matches at 9 bases. The germline V gene encodes CDR1 LNHDA and CDR2 SQIVND (reference sequence). After removal of 4 bases from V and 2 bases from J, the junction contained 6 bases not matched to a gene. This CDR3 is built from 15 residues. The chain's CDR3 is CASSSPGLAAYEQYF. The CDR3, as DNA: TGTGCCAGTAGTAGCCCGGGACTAGCCGCCTACGAGCAGTACTTC.

The chain is built from TRBV7-8 and TRBJ2-3, with D maybe TRBD2 (6 bases). The V end lost 6 bases, the J end lost 3 bases, and 16 bases lay between the germline ends. The CDR3 is 15 residues long. Germline V lookup: CDR1 SGHVS, CDR2 FQNEAQ. CDR3 in DNA: TGTGCCAGCAGTTCGCCGGGACGGGGGACAGATACGCAGTATTTT. Translated: CASSSPGRGTDTQYF.

The V and J genes are TRBV7-9 and TRBJ1-1; no clear D gene. The CDR3 totals 12 residues. Per germline, CDR1 SEHNR and CDR2 FQNEAQ (reference sequence). The V end lost 1 base, the J end lost 6 bases, and 6 bases lay between the germline ends. In DNA, the CDR3 is TGTGCCAGCAGCTTAGAGAGACCTGAAGCTTTCTTT. Protein: CASSLERPEAFF.

The sample holds many counts of this clonotype. V is TRBV11-1 and J is TRBJ1-6; D is undetermined. The CDR3 runs 13 residues. V lost 5 bases, J lost 7 bases, and 9 bases lay in between. Germline V gives CDR1 SGHAT, CDR2 FQDESV (reference sequence). This CDR3 reads CASSLLQNSPLHF. CDR3 nucleotides: TGTGCCAGCAGCCTTTTACAGAATTCACCCCTCCACTTT.